This T cell receptor (beta chain) is drawn from a study of shared clonotypes between healthy human individuals. As regards this clone: The antigen is not known.

Each donor was a Caucasian adult residing in Nashville, Tennessee. In germline, CDR1 is LGHNA, CDR2 YNFKEQ. V was pared by 1 base and J by 3 bases, with 14 bases of the junction left unmatched. CDR3 length equals 18 residues. The authors distributed each subset's genomic DNA evenly over several immunoSEQ plates. This table comes from immunoSEQ multiplex PCR, and its TCRdb copy is limited to in-frame clones, with some not included. The sample has about 990,000 clones, roughly 74% seen once. Broader study findings: Clonotype sharing among donors likely depends on sequencing depth.

Sequencing was done on a sample of memory CD4+ T cells from PBMCs. Subset defined: CD45RA-negative fraction. The TCR sequence derives from a man between 18 and 35 years old in good health. Some clones in this sample may be carry-over from other donors' samples. This chain uses TRBV4-2 with TRBJ2-5; 7 bases fit TRBD2. The CDR3 here is CASSQAPTSGGGKETQYF. CDR3 in DNA: TGTGCCAGCAGCCAAGCCCCTACGAGTGGGGGGGGTAAAGAGACCCAGTACTTC.